This entry lists 13 T cell receptor beta chains sequenced from one sample in a study of T cells after yellow fever vaccination (dated by TCRdb to between 2018 and 2021). The treatment or condition label, read with the paper, signifies: live attenuated yellow fever vaccine strain. Receptor libraries were prepared by 5' RACE. Instrument used: Illumina HiSeq 2500. TCRdb cleaned the public reads at Q25 with fastp, built clones with MiXCR and kept in-frame beta chains. Rows with a matching CDR3 protein are joined into one entry that keeps the most common DNA and genes. For this sample there are about 400,000 distinct CDR3 sequences; roughly 10% appear just once. About 17% of the sample lies in the top ten. The material sequenced was PBMCs, taken on the day of the first yellow fever vaccination. Receptors originate from a man younger than 35 who received the YFV17D yellow fever vaccine.

This clonotype appeared a few times. This chain links TRBV27 with TRBJ2-2; D may be TRBD2 (5 bases). Trimming cost V 2 bases and J 7 bases, with 11 bases left between them. The CDR3 extends over 14 amino acids. Germline-derived CDR1 and CDR2 are MNHEY and SMNVEV (reference sequence). The CDR3 is CASSLEGLIGELFF. The CDR3 bases are TGTGCCAGCAGTTTAGAAGGACTTATCGGGGAGCTGTTTTTT.

The gene calls are TRBV5-1 and TRBJ1-1; D is unresolved. CDR3 length: 12 amino acids. V was clipped by 5 bases and J by 5 bases, with 10 bases between them. Looked up from germline, CDR1 is SGHRS and CDR2 is YFSETQ. DNA for the CDR3: TGCGCCAGCAGTACCGGGAGGACTGAAGCTTTCTTT. Its translation: CASSTGRTEAFF.

CDR3 loop: CASSLVGGASLIAFF. As DNA, the CDR3 is TGTGCCAGCAGCTTAGTCGGGGGGGCCTCATTAATAGCTTTCTTT. The chain couples TRBV7-2 to TRBJ1-1, with D maybe TRBD1 (6 bases). CDR1 is SGHTA, CDR2 FQGNSA, per germline. The CDR3 loop spans 15 amino acids. V dropped 1 base and J dropped 10 bases, with 19 bases sitting between them.

J is TRBJ2-1 and V is TRBV12-3 or TRBV12-4, with D maybe TRBD1 (6 bases). The ends were cut back, 5 bases at V and 0 bases at J, with 11 bases in the middle. There are 15 residues in the CDR3. The CDR3 DNA sequence: TGTGCCAGCAGTGTAACAGGGAGCTCCTACAATGAGCAGTTCTTC. It is translated as CASSVTGSSYNEQFF.

The chain recombines TRBV12-3 or TRBV12-4 with TRBJ2-3; TRBD1 aligns across 10 bases. The CDR3 has 15 amino acids. The J segment lost 5 bases and the V segment lost 6 bases, leaving 8 bases of the junction unmatched. CDR3 protein: CASSRDRGFGDTQYF. CDR3 coding DNA: TGTGCCAGCAGCCGGGACAGGGGATTTGGAGATACGCAGTATTTT.

This clonotype has only a few counts. V is TRBV5-1 and J is TRBJ2-3, with TRBD2 identical over 8 bases. The CDR3 has 16 residues. Germline V lookup: CDR1 SGHRS, CDR2 YFSETQ. V was pared by 0 bases and J by 4 bases, with 7 bases of the junction left unmatched. The CDR3 bases are TGCGCCAGCAGCTTGGTTGACGGGGGGGCTTCAGATACGCAGTATTTT. It translates to CASSLVDGGASDTQYF. The full variable domain, rest sourced from reference TRBV5-1 and TRBJ2-3, is KAGVTQTPRYLIKTRGQQVTLSCSPISGHRSVSWYQQTPGQGLQFLFEYFSETQRNKGNFPGRFSGRQFSNSRSEMNVSTLELGDSALYLCASSLVDGGASDTQYFGPGTRLTVL.

This clonotype was counted between two and nine times. This chain connects TRBV10-3 to TRBJ1-1; 9 bases line up with TRBD1. V trimming: 5 bases; J trimming: 4 bases; junction bases outside the gene matches: 2. This CDR3 has 13 residues. Per the germline V gene, CDR1 is ENHRY and CDR2 is SYGVKD. The CDR3 sequence is CAISTTGGTEAFF. Here the CDR3 DNA reads TGTGCCATCAGTACGACAGGGGGCACTGAAGCTTTCTTT.

V usage is TRBV7-6 and J usage is TRBJ2-5; D is uncertain. Germline CDR1 SGHVS, CDR2 FNYEAQ. CDR3 length equals 12 residues. Trimming shortened V by 4 bases and J by 3 bases, and 6 bases separated the two germline ends. DNA of the CDR3: TGTGCCAGCAGCTCCCAAGAAGAGACCCAGTACTTC. This translates into CASSSQEETQYF.

The V call is TRBV19, the J call TRBJ1-5, with TRBD1 as a possible D gene (6 bases). Per the germline V gene, CDR1 is LNHDA and CDR2 is SQIVND (reference sequence). Trimming took off 7 bases at V and 6 bases at J, with 13 bases between the two ends. The CDR3 totals 13 residues. The CDR3 is CASNGGEVQPQHF. CDR3 bases: TGTGCCAGTAATGGGGGCGAAGTTCAGCCCCAGCATTTT.

V and J are TRBV5-6 and TRBJ1-1, with no clear D. The CDR3 covers 14 residues. Germline-derived CDR1 and CDR2 are SGHDT and YYEEEE. Between the trimmed V and J ends, which lost 4 bases and 1 base, there was a span of 11 bases. The CDR3 here is CASSLLRRNTEAFF. CDR3 DNA sequence: TGTGCCAGCAGCCTTCTTCGAAGGAACACTGAAGCTTTCTTT.

This clonotype appeared many times. This chain joins TRBV4-3 and TRBJ2-1; tentatively, D is TRBD1 (7 bases). Per the germline V gene, CDR1 is LGHNA and CDR2 is YSLEER. This CDR3 is built from 20 residues. Trimming removed 0 bases from V and 0 bases from J, with 21 bases in between. This chain's CDR3 is CASSQDYGRGDFYSYNEQFF. The DNA of the CDR3 is TGCGCCAGCAGCCAAGATTATGGCAGGGGGGACTTTTACTCCTACAATGAGCAGTTCTTC.

The V call is TRBV18, the J call TRBJ2-1, with D perhaps TRBD1 (5 bases). Trimming removed 6 bases from V and 0 bases from J, with 15 bases in between. This CDR3 spans 16 amino acids. Germline V CDR1 and CDR2: KGHSH, LQKENI. CDR3 residues: CASSPSRQSSYNEQFF. The CDR3 DNA follows: TGTGCCAGCTCTCCAAGCCGACAGAGCTCCTACAATGAGCAGTTCTTC.

This clonotype was detected a few times. The chain combines TRBV7-2 with TRBJ1-4, with 7 bases aligning to TRBD1. This CDR3 contains 14 residues. The V gene end was trimmed by 4 bases and the J gene end by 8 bases; junction bases not matched to a gene: 7. Germline V lookup: CDR1 SGHTA, CDR2 FQGNSA. The chain's CDR3 is CASSSRQGGEKLFF. CDR3 DNA: TGTGCCAGCAGCTCGCGACAGGGTGGGGAAAAACTGTTTTTT. Variable domain in full (rest from reference TRBV7-2 and TRBJ1-4): GAGVSQSPSNKVTEKGKDVELRCDPISGHTALYWYRQSLGQGLEFLIYFQGNSAPDKSGLPSDRFSAERTGGSVSTLTIQRTQQEDSAVYLCASSSRQGGEKLFFGSGTQLSVL.